The sequence of this T cell receptor beta chain was determined in a study of PD-1 blockade in mismatch repair-deficient tumors. Study as a whole: Enrolled 2013-2016, patients had progressing, pretreated mismatch repair-deficient cancers of about twelve types. Findings of the study overall: Tumor-resident clones, often undetectable pretreatment in blood, expanded then contracted after pembrolizumab.

This clone was observed a single time. Its specificity is not known. The CDR3 runs 12 residues. V was cut by 5 bases and J by 8 bases, with 10 bases left in between. Germline values: CDR1 LNHDA, CDR2 SQIVND (reference sequence). TCR sequencing covered a few patients who responded to pembrolizumab. Some clones are missing from TCRdb's copy, which holds only in-frame ones; the method was immunoSEQ multiplex PCR. The sample lists under 150,000 clones, roughly 90% occurring once. Sample: peripheral blood, taken approximately 73 weeks after starting pembrolizumab. The receptor was derived from an adult with mismatch repair-deficient cancer. The chain uses TRBV19 and TRBJ2-1; unclear D gene. The CDR3 DNA sequence: TGTGCCAGTAGTGCCGATTCCCATGAGCAGTTCTTC. Translating gives CASSADSHEQFF. The full variable domain, in which reference TRBV19 and TRBJ2-1 provide the parts outside the CDR3, is DGGITQSPKYLFRKEGQNVTLSCEQNLNHDAMYWYRQDPGQGLRLIYYSQIVNDFQKGDIAEGYSVSREKKESFPLTVTSAQKNPTAFYLCASSADSHEQFFGPGTRLTVL.